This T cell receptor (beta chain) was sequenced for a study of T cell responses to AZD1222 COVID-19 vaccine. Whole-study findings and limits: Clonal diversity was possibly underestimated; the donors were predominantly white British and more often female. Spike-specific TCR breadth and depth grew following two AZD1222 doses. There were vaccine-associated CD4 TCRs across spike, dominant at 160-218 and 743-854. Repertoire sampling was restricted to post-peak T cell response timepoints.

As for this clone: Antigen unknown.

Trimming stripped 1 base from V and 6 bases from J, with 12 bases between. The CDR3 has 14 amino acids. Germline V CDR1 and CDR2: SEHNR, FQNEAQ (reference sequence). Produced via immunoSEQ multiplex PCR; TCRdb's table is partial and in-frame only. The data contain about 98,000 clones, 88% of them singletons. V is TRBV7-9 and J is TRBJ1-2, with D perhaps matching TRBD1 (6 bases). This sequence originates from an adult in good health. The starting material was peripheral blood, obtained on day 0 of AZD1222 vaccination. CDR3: CASSLDGGYDGYTF. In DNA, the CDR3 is TGTGCCAGCAGCTTAGACGGGGGCTACGATGGCTACACCTTC.